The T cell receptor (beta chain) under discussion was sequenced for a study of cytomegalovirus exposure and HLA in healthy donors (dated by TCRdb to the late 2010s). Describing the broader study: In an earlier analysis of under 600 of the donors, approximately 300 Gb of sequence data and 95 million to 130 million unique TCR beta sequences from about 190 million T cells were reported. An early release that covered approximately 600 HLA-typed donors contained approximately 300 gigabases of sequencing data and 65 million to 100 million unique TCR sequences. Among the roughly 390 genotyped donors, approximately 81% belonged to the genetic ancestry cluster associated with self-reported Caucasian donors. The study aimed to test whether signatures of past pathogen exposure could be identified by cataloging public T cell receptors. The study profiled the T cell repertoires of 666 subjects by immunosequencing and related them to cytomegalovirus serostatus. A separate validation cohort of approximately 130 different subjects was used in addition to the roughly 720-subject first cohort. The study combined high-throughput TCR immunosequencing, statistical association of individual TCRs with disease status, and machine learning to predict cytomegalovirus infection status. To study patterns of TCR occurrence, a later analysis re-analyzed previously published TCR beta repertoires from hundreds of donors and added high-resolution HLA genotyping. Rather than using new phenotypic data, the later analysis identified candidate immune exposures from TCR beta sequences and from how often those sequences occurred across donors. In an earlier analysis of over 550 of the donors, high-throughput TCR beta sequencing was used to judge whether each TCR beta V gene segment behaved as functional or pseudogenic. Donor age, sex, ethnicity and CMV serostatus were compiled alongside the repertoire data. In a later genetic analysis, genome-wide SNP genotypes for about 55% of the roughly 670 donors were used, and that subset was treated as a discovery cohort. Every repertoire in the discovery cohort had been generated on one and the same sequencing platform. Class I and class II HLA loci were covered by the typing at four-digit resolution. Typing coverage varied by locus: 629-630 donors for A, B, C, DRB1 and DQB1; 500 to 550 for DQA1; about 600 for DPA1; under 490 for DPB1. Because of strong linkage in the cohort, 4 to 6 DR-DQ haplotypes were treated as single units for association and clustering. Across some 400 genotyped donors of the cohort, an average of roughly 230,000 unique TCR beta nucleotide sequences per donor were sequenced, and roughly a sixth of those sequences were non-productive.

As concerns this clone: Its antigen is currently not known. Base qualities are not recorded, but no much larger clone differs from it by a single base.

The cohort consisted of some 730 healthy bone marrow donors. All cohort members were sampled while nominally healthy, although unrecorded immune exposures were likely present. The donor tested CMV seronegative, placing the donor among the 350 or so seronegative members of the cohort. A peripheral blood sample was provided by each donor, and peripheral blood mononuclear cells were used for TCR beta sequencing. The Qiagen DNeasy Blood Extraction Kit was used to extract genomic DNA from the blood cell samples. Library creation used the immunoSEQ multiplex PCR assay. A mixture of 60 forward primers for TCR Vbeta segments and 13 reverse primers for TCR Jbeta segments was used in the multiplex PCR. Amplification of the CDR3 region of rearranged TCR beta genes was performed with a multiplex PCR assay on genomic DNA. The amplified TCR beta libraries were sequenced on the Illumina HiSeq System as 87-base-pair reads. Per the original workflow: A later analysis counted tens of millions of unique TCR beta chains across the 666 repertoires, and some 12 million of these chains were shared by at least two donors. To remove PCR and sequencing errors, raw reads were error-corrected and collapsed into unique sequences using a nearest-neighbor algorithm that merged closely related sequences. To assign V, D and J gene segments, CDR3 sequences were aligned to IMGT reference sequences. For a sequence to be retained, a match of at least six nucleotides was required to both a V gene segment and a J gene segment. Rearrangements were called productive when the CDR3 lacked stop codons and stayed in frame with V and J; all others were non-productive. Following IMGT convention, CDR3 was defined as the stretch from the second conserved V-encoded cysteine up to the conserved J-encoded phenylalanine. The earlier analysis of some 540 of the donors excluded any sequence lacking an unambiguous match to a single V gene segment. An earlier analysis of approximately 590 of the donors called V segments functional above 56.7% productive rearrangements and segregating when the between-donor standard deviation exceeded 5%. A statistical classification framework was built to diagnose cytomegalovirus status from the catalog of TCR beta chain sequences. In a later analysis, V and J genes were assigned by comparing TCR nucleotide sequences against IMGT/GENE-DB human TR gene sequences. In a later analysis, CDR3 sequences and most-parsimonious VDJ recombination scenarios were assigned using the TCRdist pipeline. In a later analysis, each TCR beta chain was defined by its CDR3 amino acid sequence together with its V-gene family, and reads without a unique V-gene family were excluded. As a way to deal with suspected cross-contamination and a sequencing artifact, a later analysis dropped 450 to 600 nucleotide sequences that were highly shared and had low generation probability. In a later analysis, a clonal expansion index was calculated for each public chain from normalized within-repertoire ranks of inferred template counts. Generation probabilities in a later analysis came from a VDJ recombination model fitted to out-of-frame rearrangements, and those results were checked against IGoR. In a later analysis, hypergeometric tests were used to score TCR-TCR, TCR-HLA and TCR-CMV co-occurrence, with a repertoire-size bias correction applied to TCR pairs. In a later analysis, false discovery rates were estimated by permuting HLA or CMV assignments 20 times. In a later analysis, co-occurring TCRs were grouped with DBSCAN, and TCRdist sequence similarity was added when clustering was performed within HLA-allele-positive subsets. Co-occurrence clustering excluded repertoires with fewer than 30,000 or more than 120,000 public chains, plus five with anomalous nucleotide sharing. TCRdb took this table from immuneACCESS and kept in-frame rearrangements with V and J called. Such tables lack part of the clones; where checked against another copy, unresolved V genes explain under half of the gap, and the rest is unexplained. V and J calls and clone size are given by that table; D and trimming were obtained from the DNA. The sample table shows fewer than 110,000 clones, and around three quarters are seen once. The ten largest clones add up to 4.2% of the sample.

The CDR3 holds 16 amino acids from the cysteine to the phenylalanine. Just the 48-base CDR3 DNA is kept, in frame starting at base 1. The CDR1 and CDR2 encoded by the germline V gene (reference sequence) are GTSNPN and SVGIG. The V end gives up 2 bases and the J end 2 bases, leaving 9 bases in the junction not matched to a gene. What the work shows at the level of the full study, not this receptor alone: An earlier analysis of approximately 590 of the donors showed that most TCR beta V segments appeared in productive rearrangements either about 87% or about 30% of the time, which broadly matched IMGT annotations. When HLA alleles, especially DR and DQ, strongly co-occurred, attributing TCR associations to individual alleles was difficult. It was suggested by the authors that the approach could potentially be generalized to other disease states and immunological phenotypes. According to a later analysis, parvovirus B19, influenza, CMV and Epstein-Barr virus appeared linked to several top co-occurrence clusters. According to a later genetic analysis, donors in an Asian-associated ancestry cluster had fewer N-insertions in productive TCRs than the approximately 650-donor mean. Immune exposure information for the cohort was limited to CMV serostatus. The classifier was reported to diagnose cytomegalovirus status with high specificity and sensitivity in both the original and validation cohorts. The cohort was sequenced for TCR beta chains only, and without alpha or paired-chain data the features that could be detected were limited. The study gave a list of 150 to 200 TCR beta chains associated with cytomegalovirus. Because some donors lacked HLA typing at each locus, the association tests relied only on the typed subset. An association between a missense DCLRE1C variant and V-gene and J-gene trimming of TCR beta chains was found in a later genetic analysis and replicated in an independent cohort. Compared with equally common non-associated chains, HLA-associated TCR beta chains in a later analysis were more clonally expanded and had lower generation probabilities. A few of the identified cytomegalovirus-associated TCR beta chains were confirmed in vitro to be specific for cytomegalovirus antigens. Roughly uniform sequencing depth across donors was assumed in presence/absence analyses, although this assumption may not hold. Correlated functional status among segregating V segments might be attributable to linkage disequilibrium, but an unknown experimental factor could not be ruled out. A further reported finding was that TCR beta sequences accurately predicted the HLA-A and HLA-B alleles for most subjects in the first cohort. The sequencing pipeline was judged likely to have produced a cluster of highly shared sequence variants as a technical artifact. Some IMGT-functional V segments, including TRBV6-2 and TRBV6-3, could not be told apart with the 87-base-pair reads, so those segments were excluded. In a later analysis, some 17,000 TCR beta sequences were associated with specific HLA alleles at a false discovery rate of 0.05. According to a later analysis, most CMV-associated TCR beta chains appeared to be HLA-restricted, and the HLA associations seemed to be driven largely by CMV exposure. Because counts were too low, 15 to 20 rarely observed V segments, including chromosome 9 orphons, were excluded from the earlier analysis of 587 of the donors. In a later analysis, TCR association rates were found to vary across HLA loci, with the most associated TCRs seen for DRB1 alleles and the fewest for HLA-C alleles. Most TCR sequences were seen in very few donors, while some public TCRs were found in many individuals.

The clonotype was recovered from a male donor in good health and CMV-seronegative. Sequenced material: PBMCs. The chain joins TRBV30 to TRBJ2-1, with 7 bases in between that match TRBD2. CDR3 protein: CAWSRVVGGPYNEQFF. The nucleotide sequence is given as TGTGCCTGGAGTCGAGTCGTGGGAGGGCCCTACAATGAGCAGTTCTTC.